Below are 23 T cell receptor beta chains sequenced from a single sample in a study of Graves' ophthalmopathy and Graves' hyperthyroidism. The authors amplified TCR beta CDR3 regions, and they did so from RNA transcripts for repertoire sequencing. HTBI primers were used in a first-round RT-PCR, which preceded a second-round multiplex PCR. TCRdb used MiXCR to reprocess the multiplex PCR reads, holding one entry per CDR3 protein. The sample contains 200,000 to 250,000 distinct CDR3 sequences, approximately 28% of which appear only once. Sequenced material: peripheral blood. These receptors all come from a man in his fifties with Graves' ophthalmopathy.

This sequence joins TRBV5-1 and TRBJ1-2, with D hard to call. The CDR3 loop spans 14 amino acids. Trimming stripped 4 bases from V and 2 bases from J, with 12 bases between. Germline CDR1 is SGHRS and CDR2 is YFSETQ. CDR3 coding DNA: TGCGCCAGCAGCCCGGATGATCGGAACTATGGCTACACCTTC. Its translation is CASSPDDRNYGYTF.

Worth noting for this clonotype: Germline is not matched at one junction end, which may reflect a read error. J is TRBJ2-5 and V is TRBV12-3 or TRBV12-4; a weak D match, TRBD2 (5 bases). There are 13 residues in the CDR3. CDR3 residues: CASRLGPGETQYF. CDR3 sequence (DNA): TGTGCCAGCAGGTTAGGACCGGGGGAGACCCAGTACTTC.

At least ten counts were recorded for this clonotype. The chain is built from TRBV24-1 and TRBJ2-2, with TRBD2 as a possible D gene (7 bases). Trimming took off 3 bases at V and 0 bases at J, with 19 bases between the two ends. The CDR3 loop spans 19 amino acids. CDR1 is KGHDR and CDR2 is SFDVKD in the germline V gene. CDR3 amino acids: CATSDPAKGGRSNTGELFF. CDR3 bases: TGTGCCACCAGTGATCCCGCCAAGGGGGGGAGGTCGAACACCGGGGAGCTGTTTTTT.

This clonotype was seen repeatedly, ten times or more. The genes are TRBV28 and TRBJ2-4, with 7 bases matching TRBD2. Germline V lookup: CDR1 MDHEN, CDR2 SYDVKM. With 8 bases clipped from V and 0 bases from J, the junction kept 10 bases outside the gene matches. This CDR3 has 16 residues. The CDR3 nucleotides are TGTGCCAGCGGGCGGGGGAGGGTACTAGCCAAAAACATTCAGTACTTC. It translates to CASGRGRVLAKNIQYF.

This clonotype appeared many times. The chain recombines TRBV6-1 with TRBJ1-1; D may be TRBD1 (5 bases). The germline V gene encodes CDR1 MNHNS and CDR2 SASEGT. Deletions cut 6 bases from V and 4 bases from J, with 18 bases between. This CDR3 comprises 15 residues. CDR3 loop: CASSKGVQVGTEAFF. DNA for the CDR3: TGTGCCAGCAGCAAAGGGGTACAGGTCGGCACTGAAGCTTTCTTT.

This clonotype was seen many times. The chain joins TRBV19 to TRBJ1-5, with D possibly being TRBD1 (5 bases). CDR3 length: 13 amino acids. Trimming took off 10 bases at V and 1 base at J, with 11 bases between the two ends. From germline, CDR1 is LNHDA and CDR2 SQIVND (reference sequence). CDR3 DNA sequence: TGTGCCACTCGGGACCAAAGCAATCAGCCCCAGCATTTT. Its translation: CATRDQSNQPQHF.

This clonotype was detected only a few times. It may be a read error: a sequence one base away is much more abundant. J is TRBJ2-2 and V is TRBV7-8, with 7 bases fitting TRBD2. CDR1 and CDR2 from the germline V gene are SGHVS and FQNEAQ. The CDR3 extends over 14 amino acids. CDR3 sequence (DNA): TGTGCCAGCGGCTTCCGGGGGGACACCGGGGAGCTGTTTTTT. Its protein is CASGFRGDTGELFF.

This clonotype appeared many times. V and J are TRBV7-2 and TRBJ1-6; a weak D match, TRBD1 (5 bases). Germline-derived CDR1 and CDR2 are SGHTA and FQGNSA. V was trimmed by 0 bases and J by 4 bases, leaving 10 bases between them. The CDR3 contains 16 residues. The DNA for the CDR3 is TGTGCCAGCAGCTTAGCGGGGACGTCGTATAATTCACCCCTCCACTTT. Its protein product is CASSLAGTSYNSPLHF.

The genes are TRBV29-1 and TRBJ2-7; TRBD2 agrees at 12 bases. CDR3 length: 14 amino acids. With V trimmed by 2 bases and J by 5 bases, 4 bases remained unmatched. Germline assignment: CDR1 SQVTM and CDR2 ANQGSEA. CDR3 in amino acids: CSVELTSGRNEQYF. CDR3 DNA: TGCAGCGTTGAACTGACTAGCGGGAGAAACGAGCAGTACTTC.

At least ten counts were recorded for this clonotype. J is TRBJ1-1 and V is TRBV7-2, with D possibly being TRBD1 (5 bases). The CDR3 has 13 residues. V lost 4 bases, J lost 5 bases, and 11 bases lay in between. CDR1 is SGHTA, CDR2 FQGNSA, per germline. The chain's CDR3 is CASSSRGLTEAFF. CDR3 DNA sequence: TGTGCCAGCAGCTCGAGGGGATTGACTGAAGCTTTCTTT. The entire variable domain, with the rest obtained from reference TRBV7-2 and TRBJ1-1, is as follows: GAGVSQSPSNKVTEKGKDVELRCDPISGHTALYWYRQSLGQGLEFLIYFQGNSAPDKSGLPSDRFSAERTGGSVSTLTIQRTQQEDSAVYLCASSSRGLTEAFFGQGTRLTVV.

This clonotype was found many times. The chain uses TRBV14 and TRBJ2-7, with 8 bases identical to TRBD1. The CDR3 runs 14 residues. In germline, CDR1 is SGHDN, CDR2 FVKESK. The junction had 7 bases not matched to a gene; V was cut back by 3 bases and J by 6 bases. CDR3 residues: CASSQGTGYGEQYF. The CDR3 DNA reads TGTGCCAGCAGCCAGGGGACAGGTTATGGCGAGCAGTACTTC.

Ten or more counts support this clonotype. The V call is TRBV20-1, the J call TRBJ2-7; tentatively, D is TRBD1 (5 bases). The V gene lost 0 bases and the J gene lost 5 bases, with 14 bases spanning the gap. CDR3 length: 14 amino acids. Germline loops: CDR1 DFQATT, CDR2 SNEGSKA (reference sequence). The CDR3 spells CSARDEHRIDEQYF. In nucleotides, the CDR3 is TGCAGTGCTAGAGATGAGCACAGGATCGACGAGCAGTACTTC.

This clonotype was counted many times. J is TRBJ2-2 and V is TRBV7-2; 7 nucleotides agree with TRBD1. Germline assignment: CDR1 SGHTA and CDR2 FQGNSA. V dropped 5 bases and J dropped 9; count of bases not matched to a gene: 6. This CDR3 has 13 residues. The CDR3 DNA sequence: TGTGCCAGCAGCCCCCCGACAGGGCGGGAGCTGTTTTTT. Translating gives CASSPPTGRELFF.

The CDR3 loop reads CATSDRLAGGPGETQYF. Here the CDR3 DNA reads TGTGCCACCAGTGATCGACTAGCGGGAGGGCCTGGGGAGACCCAGTACTTC. This chain joins TRBV24-1 and TRBJ2-5, with 14 bases lining up with TRBD2. In germline, CDR1 is KGHDR, CDR2 SFDVKD. The V and J ends lost 3 bases and 5 bases, in that order; junction bases with no gene match: 7. This CDR3 has 17 amino acids.

This rearrangement joins TRBV28 to TRBJ1-5, with D unresolved. The CDR3 length is 14 residues. Germline V gene lookup returns CDR1 MDHEN and CDR2 SYDVKM. Trimming removed 6 bases at V and 8 bases at J, with 17 bases between. CDR3 protein: CASSHTWMGKPQHF. DNA of the CDR3: TGTGCCAGCAGCCATACTTGGATGGGAAAGCCCCAGCATTTT.

This clonotype showed up just once. This rearrangement joins TRBV4-2 to TRBJ2-5; TRBD2 aligns across 7 bases. With 1 base clipped from V and 4 bases from J, the junction kept 6 bases outside the gene matches. This CDR3 is 15 amino acids long. The germline CDR1 and CDR2 sequences are LGHNA and YNFKEQ. CDR3 sequence: CASSQGAGVVETQYF. CDR3 nucleotide sequence: TGTGCCAGCAGCCAAGGGGCGGGAGTTGTAGAGACCCAGTACTTC.

This clonotype was seen at least ten times. This rearrangement joins TRBV6-5 to TRBJ1-1, with D unresolved. Germline V gene sequence: CDR1 MNHEY, CDR2 SVGAGI. Trimming shortened V by 6 bases and J by 1 base, and 6 bases separated the two germline ends. This CDR3 is 12 amino acids long. CDR3 in amino acids: CASRPWNTEAFF. CDR3 bases: TGTGCCAGCAGACCCTGGAACACTGAAGCTTTCTTT.

This clonotype was seen many times. This sequence joins TRBV11-2 and TRBJ2-4; 8 bases match TRBD2. V lost 5 bases to trimming and J lost 6 bases; unmatched junction nucleotides: 6. CDR3 length: 14 residues. Per germline, CDR1 SGHAT and CDR2 FQNNGV. The CDR3 DNA reads TGTGCCAGCAGCCCCCCCCTAGCGGGAAACATTCAGTACTTC. It codes for CASSPPLAGNIQYF. The variable domain in full, with the rest retrieved from reference TRBV11-2 and TRBJ2-4, is EAGVAQSPRYKIIEKRQSVAFWCNPISGHATLYWYQQILGQGPKLLIQFQNNGVVDDSQLPKDRFSAERLKGVDSTLKIQPAKLEDSAVYLCASSPPLAGNIQYFGAGTRLSVL.

The CDR3 loop reads CASRRTYSGANVLTF. The DNA of the CDR3 is TGTGCCAGCAGGCGGACGTACTCTGGGGCCAACGTCCTGACTTTC. V is TRBV6-2 or TRBV6-3 and J is TRBJ2-6, with unresolved D. Germline V lookup: CDR1 MNHEY, CDR2 SVGEGT. V lost 6 bases and J 0 bases, leaving 9 bases between the germline ends. This CDR3 contains 15 residues.

In its sample, this clonotype was seen many times. V usage is TRBV6-1 and J usage is TRBJ1-1; weak D call: TRBD1 (5 bases). Trimming took 3 bases from V and 3 from J, leaving 8 bases between them. Looked up from germline, CDR1 is MNHNS and CDR2 is SASEGT. The CDR3 has 13 amino acids. CDR3 in amino acids: CASSERGDTEAFF. CDR3 bases: TGTGCCAGCAGTGAGAGAGGGGACACTGAAGCTTTCTTT.

This chain connects TRBV27 to TRBJ2-7, with 8 bases aligning to TRBD1. Germline V gene sequence: CDR1 MNHEY, CDR2 SMNVEV (reference sequence). J was trimmed by 3 bases and V by 7 bases; bases with no gene match: 11. The length of the CDR3 is 15 residues. The CDR3: CASKETGQVNYEQYF. CDR3 nucleotides: TGTGCCAGCAAAGAAACGGGACAGGTTAACTACGAGCAGTACTTC.

Ten or more counts support this clonotype. The V gene is TRBV27, the J gene TRBJ1-2, with a weak D call TRBD1 (5 bases). Trimming removed 3 bases from V and 4 bases from J, with 9 bases in between. Per germline, CDR1 MNHEY and CDR2 SMNVEV (reference sequence). CDR3 length: 13 amino acids. The CDR3 loop is CASSLRGGYGYTF. CDR3 DNA: TGTGCCAGCAGTTTGAGGGGCGGCTATGGCTACACCTTC.

This clonotype was detected ten times or more. The rearrangement joins TRBV4-1 to TRBJ2-2; 9 bases agree with TRBD1. With V trimmed by 3 bases and J by 5 bases, 7 bases remained unmatched. This CDR3 has 16 amino acids. Germline loops: CDR1 MGHRA, CDR2 YSYEKL. The CDR3 sequence: CASSQTGQGLTGELFF. CDR3 DNA sequence: TGCGCCAGCAGCCAGACGGGACAGGGCCTAACCGGGGAGCTGTTTTTT.